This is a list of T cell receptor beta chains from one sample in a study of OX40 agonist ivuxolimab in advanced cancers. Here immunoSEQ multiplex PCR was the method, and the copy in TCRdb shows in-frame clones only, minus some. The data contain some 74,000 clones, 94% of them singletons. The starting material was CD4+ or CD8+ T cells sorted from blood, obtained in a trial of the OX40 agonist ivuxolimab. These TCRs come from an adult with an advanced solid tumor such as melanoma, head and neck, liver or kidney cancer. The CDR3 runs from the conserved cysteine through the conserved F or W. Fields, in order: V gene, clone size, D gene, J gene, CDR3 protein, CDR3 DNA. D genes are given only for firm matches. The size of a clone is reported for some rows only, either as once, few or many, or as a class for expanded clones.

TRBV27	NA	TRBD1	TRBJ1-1	CASSPSGGNTEAFF	TGTGCCAGCAGTCCGTCAGGGGGGAACACTGAAGCTTTCTTT
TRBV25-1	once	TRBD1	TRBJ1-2	CASSYHLQPGQGEDGYTF	TGTGCCAGCAGTTATCATTTACAACCGGGACAGGGGGAGGATGGCTACACCTTC
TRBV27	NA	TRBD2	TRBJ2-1	CASSPTSGVYNEQFF	TGTGCCAGCAGTCCGACTAGCGGGGTGTACAATGAGCAGTTCTTC
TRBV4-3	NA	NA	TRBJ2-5	CASSQEEAGGEETQYF	TGCGCCAGCAGCCAAGAGGAGGCAGGGGGGGAAGAGACCCAGTACTTC
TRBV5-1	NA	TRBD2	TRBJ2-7	CASSPLGSGLAAYEQYF	TGCGCCAGCAGCCCCCTTGGCTCGGGACTAGCGGCCTACGAGCAGTACTTC
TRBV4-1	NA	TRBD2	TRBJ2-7	CASSQVGTSTYEQYF	TGCGCCAGCAGCCAAGTGGGGACTAGTACGTACGAGCAGTACTTC
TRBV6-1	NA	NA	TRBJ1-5	CASDPAFGNQPQHF	TGTGCCAGCGACCCCGCGTTTGGCAATCAGCCCCAGCATTTT
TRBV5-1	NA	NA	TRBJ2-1	CASSLRGLEQFF	TGCGCCAGCAGCCTCCGGGGGCTCGAGCAGTTCTTC
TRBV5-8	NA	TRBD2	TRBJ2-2	CASSWGLAGGTGELFF	TGTGCCAGCAGCTGGGGACTAGCGGGAGGAACCGGGGAGCTGTTTTTT
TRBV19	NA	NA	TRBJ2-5	CASSIRGNQETQYF	TGTGCCAGTAGTATACGGGGGAATCAAGAGACCCAGTACTTC